Described below is a single T cell receptor beta chain sequence and its context. The method was immunoSEQ multiplex PCR; TCRdb's version includes in-frame clones alone and lacks a portion of them. The sample records under 200,000 clones, 88% being singletons. CDR1 is ENHRY and CDR2 is SYGVKD in the germline V gene. The CDR3 has 16 amino acids. Trimming cost V 6 bases and J 0 bases, with 15 bases left between them. This sample stems from a study of blood T cell repertoires in COVID-19. Study at large: Material from acute and convalescent COVID-19 was sourced from the United States, Italy and Spain.

Sequenced input: peripheral blood. The chain joins TRBV10-3 to TRBJ1-3; D may be TRBD1 (5 bases). The origin of this receptor is a man aged 65 to 79 with active or convalescent COVID-19. CDR3 sequence reads: CAISPFGGTSGNTIYF. CDR3 coding DNA: TGTGCCATCAGCCCCTTTGGGGGGACCTCTGGAAACACCATATATTTT.